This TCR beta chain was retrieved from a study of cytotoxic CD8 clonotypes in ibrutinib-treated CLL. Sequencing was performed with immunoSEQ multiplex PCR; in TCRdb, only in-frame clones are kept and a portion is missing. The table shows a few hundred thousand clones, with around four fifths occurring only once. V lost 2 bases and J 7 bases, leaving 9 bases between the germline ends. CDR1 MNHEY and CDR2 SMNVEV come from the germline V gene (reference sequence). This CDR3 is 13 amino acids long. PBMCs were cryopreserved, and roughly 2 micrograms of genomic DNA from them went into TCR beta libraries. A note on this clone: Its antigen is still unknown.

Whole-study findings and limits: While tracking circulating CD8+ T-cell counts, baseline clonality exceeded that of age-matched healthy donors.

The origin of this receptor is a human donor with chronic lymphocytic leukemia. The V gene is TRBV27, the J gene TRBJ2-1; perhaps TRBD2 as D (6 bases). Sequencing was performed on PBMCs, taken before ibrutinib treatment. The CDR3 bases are TGTGCCAGCAGTTTAGGGAGGAATAATGAGCAGTTCTTC. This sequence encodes CASSLGRNNEQFF.